This T cell receptor (beta chain) was identified during a study of shared clonotypes between healthy human individuals. Overall study context: Each donor had three CD4 naive, three CD4 memory, two CD8 naive and one CD8 memory plate.

Per the germline V gene, CDR1 is SQVTM and CDR2 is ANQGSEA. The CDR3 extends over 15 amino acids. After removal of 4 bases from V and 1 base from J, the junction contained 6 bases not matched to a gene. With respect to this clone: The antigen is undetermined.

TCRdb's copy holds only in-frame clones and misses some; the assay was immunoSEQ multiplex PCR. The sample consists of over a million clones, around 82% of them appearing once. General study results and limits: When naive CD4 clonotypes were compared across several donors, about 5% were shared.

Sequenced sample: memory CD4+ T cells from PBMCs. Subset given: CD45RA-negative fraction. This sequence was found in a young man in good health. Some clones in this sample may be carry-over from other donors' samples. The genes are TRBV29-1 and TRBJ2-2, with 7 positions matching TRBD2. CDR3 amino acids: CSVGGEGKNTGELFF. The DNA for the CDR3 is TGCAGCGTTGGCGGGGAGGGAAAGAACACCGGGGAGCTGTTTTTT.